The 18 T cell receptor beta chains below come from one sample, sequenced in a study of shared T cell receptors in the human thymus. Only in-frame clones appear in the TCRdb table, and some are missing; sequencing was by immunoSEQ multiplex PCR. The table lists more than 300,000 clones, over 90% of them singletons, with around 0.019% in the top ten. Sequenced input: thymocytes. These receptors were obtained from a human donor.

The chain joins TRBV11-2 to TRBJ2-7, with 9 bases that match TRBD2. The trim removed 1 base at V and 3 bases at J, leaving 7 bases unmatched. This CDR3 comprises 16 residues. Germline CDR1 is SGHAT and CDR2 is FQNNGV. This chain's CDR3 is CASSLGPSGDYYEQYF. CDR3 in DNA: TGTGCCAGCAGCTTAGGGCCTAGCGGGGATTACTACGAGCAGTACTTC.

The rearrangement links TRBV5-1 to TRBJ2-5; perhaps D is TRBD1 or TRBD2 (6 bases each). Germline V gene sequence: CDR1 SGHRS, CDR2 YFSETQ. Trimming shortened V by 4 bases and J by 2 bases, and 24 bases separated the two germline ends. The CDR3 consists of 18 residues. The CDR3 here is CASSRPQGSGAGQETQYF. The CDR3 DNA follows: TGCGCCAGCAGCCGGCCACAGGGCTCGGGGGCAGGGCAAGAGACCCAGTACTTC. Supplemented by reference TRBV5-1 and TRBJ2-5, the full variable domain reads KAGVTQTPRYLIKTRGQQVTLSCSPISGHRSVSWYQQTPGQGLQFLFEYFSETQRNKGNFPGRFSGRQFSNSRSEMNVSTLELGDSALYLCASSRPQGSGAGQETQYFGPGTRLLVL.

The chain joins TRBV5-8 to TRBJ1-5; perhaps TRBD1 as D (6 bases). V was pared by 2 bases and J by 0 bases, with 9 bases between. Germline loops: CDR1 SGHTS, CDR2 YDEGEE. This CDR3 contains 15 residues. The CDR3 reads CASSFGTLSNQPQHF. In nucleotides, the CDR3 is TGTGCCAGCAGCTTCGGGACACTTAGCAATCAGCCCCAGCATTTT.

This rearrangement joins TRBV10-3 to TRBJ1-3; the D is unclear. Trimming took off 5 bases at V and 4 bases at J, with 27 bases between the two ends. The CDR3 is 19 amino acids. CDR1 is ENHRY and CDR2 is SYGVKD in the germline V gene. The CDR3 is CAISRAPGKGNLSGNTIYF. The DNA of the CDR3 is TGTGCCATCAGTCGAGCCCCGGGGAAAGGGAACTTATCCGGAAACACCATATATTTT.

The chain is built from TRBV5-6 and TRBJ1-1, with no clear D. Germline values: CDR1 SGHDT, CDR2 YYEEEE. Between the trimmed V and J ends, which lost 9 bases and 1 base, there was a span of 25 bases. This CDR3 comprises 17 residues. The CDR3 loop is CATSRVAGTLENTEAFF. For the CDR3, the DNA is TGTGCCACCTCTAGGGTCGCGGGCACATTAGAGAACACTGAAGCTTTCTTT.

V is TRBV10-2 and J is TRBJ2-7; the D gene is possibly TRBD2 (5 bases). Trimming pared 8 bases from V and 4 bases from J, leaving 9 bases between. Germline CDR1 is WSHSY and CDR2 is SAAADI. The CDR3 spans 11 residues. For the CDR3, the DNA is TGCGCCAGCCTCCGGGGTTACGAGCAGTACTTC. Translated: CASLRGYEQYF.

The rearrangement uses TRBV7-2 and TRBJ1-1; D remains ambiguous. The ends were cut back, 4 bases at V and 3 bases at J, with 12 bases in the middle. The CDR3 has 14 residues. The germline gives CDR1 SGHTA, CDR2 FQGNSA. Here the CDR3 DNA reads TGTGCCAGCAGCTCCCCCGGGGTGGACACTGAAGCTTTCTTT. Its translation: CASSSPGVDTEAFF.

The V gene is TRBV19, the J gene TRBJ2-7, with D possibly matching TRBD1 (5 bases). CDR1 LNHDA and CDR2 SQIVND come from the germline V gene (reference sequence). This CDR3 has 12 amino acids. V was shortened by 6 bases and J by 2 bases, with 8 bases between the two germline ends. CDR3 region: CASSRATYEQYF. CDR3 nucleotide sequence: TGTGCCAGTAGCAGGGCCACCTACGAGCAGTACTTC.

The V call is TRBV5-4, the J call TRBJ2-7, with D unclear. The V end was cut by 9 bases, the J end by 1 base, with 20 bases between. The length of the CDR3 is 15 residues. CDR1 SGHNT and CDR2 YYREEE come from the germline V gene (reference sequence). Written as DNA, the CDR3 is TGTGCCACCCATCTGAACGGGTGCTCATCCTACGAGCAGTACTTC. Translating it yields CATHLNGCSSYEQYF.

The rearrangement joins TRBV10-3 to TRBJ2-7, with D unclear. Germline V gene lookup returns CDR1 ENHRY and CDR2 SYGVKD. V was trimmed by 11 bases and J by 0 bases, leaving 14 bases between them. This CDR3 is 13 amino acids long. The CDR3 sequence is CAARDGCSYEQYF. The CDR3 DNA reads as TGTGCCGCGCGCGACGGTTGCTCCTACGAGCAGTACTTC.

The chain employs TRBV5-4 and TRBJ2-3, with TRBD2 identical over 12 bases. Germline V CDR1 and CDR2: SGHNT, YYREEE (reference sequence). After removal of 3 bases from V and 2 bases from J, the junction contained 10 bases not matched to a gene. The CDR3 loop spans 18 amino acids. DNA for the CDR3: TGTGCCAGCAGCTGGGGGGCTAGCGGGAGGGCCCACACAGATACGCAGTATTTT. Amino acids: CASSWGASGRAHTDTQYF.

This sequence joins TRBV28 and TRBJ2-7; D possibly uses TRBD1 or TRBD2 (5 bases each). Trimming took 3 bases from V and 3 from J, leaving 21 bases between them. The CDR3 runs to 17 residues. Germline CDR1 reads MDHEN; CDR2 reads SYDVKM. The CDR3 sequence is CASSFPGRSLSFYEQYF. CDR3 sequence (DNA): TGTGCCAGCAGTTTTCCGGGGCGGTCCCTATCCTTCTACGAGCAGTACTTC.

The J gene is TRBJ2-1, the V gene TRBV5-1, with 9 bases identical to TRBD1. CDR1 is SGHRS and CDR2 is YFSETQ in the germline V gene. Trimming removed 3 bases from V and 8 bases from J; junction bases left unmatched: 12. CDR3 length equals 16 residues. The CDR3: CASSSTSGTGRDEQFF. The CDR3, as DNA: TGCGCCAGCAGCTCAACCTCCGGGACAGGGAGAGATGAGCAGTTCTTC.

The V call is TRBV6-1, the J call TRBJ2-7; D is tentatively TRBD1 or TRBD2 (6 bases each). Germline V gives CDR1 MNHNS, CDR2 SASEGT. Trimming left V 4 bases short and J 2 bases short, with 18 bases between. The CDR3 runs to 16 residues. The CDR3 is CASSVRWGAVAYEQYF. CDR3 sequence (DNA): TGTGCCAGCAGTGTTCGTTGGGGGGCAGTGGCCTACGAGCAGTACTTC.

The chain joins TRBV7-9 to TRBJ2-2; a possible D gene is TRBD1 (5 bases). This CDR3 is 17 amino acids long. CDR1 is SEHNR and CDR2 is FQNEAQ in the germline V gene (reference sequence). V was pared by 2 bases and J by 4 bases, with 17 bases between. This CDR3 is CASSLLGEQASTGELFF. The CDR3 DNA is TGTGCCAGCAGCTTATTGGGTGAACAGGCCTCCACCGGGGAGCTGTTTTTT.

J is TRBJ2-5 and V is TRBV28, with D unresolved. V lost 6 bases to trimming and J lost 0 bases, with 20 bases between them. The CDR3 has 17 residues. Germline V lookup: CDR1 MDHEN, CDR2 SYDVKM. CDR3 nucleotides: TGTGCCAGCAGCCCCGGAGCGCGTTTCCTGTACCAAGAGACCCAGTACTTC. It codes for CASSPGARFLYQETQYF.

This chain links TRBV25-1 with TRBJ1-1; 7 bases line up with TRBD1. J gave up 4 bases and V 1 base, and 9 bases lay outside the gene matches. The CDR3 spans 16 residues. Germline loops: CDR1 MGHDK, CDR2 SYGVNS. Written as DNA, the CDR3 is TGTGCCAGCAGTGAATCCGGTAGGGGGCGGCCCACTGAAGCTTTCTTT. Protein sequence: CASSESGRGRPTEAFF.

V gene TRBV30 combines with J gene TRBJ1-1, with D perhaps matching TRBD1 (5 bases). V shed 4 bases and J shed 1 base, with 16 bases lying between them. CDR1 and CDR2 (germline): GTSNPN, SVGIG (reference sequence). The CDR3 is made up of 15 amino acids. Written as DNA, the CDR3 is TGTGCCTGGAATGGGGGGGTTACAGCGAACACTGAAGCTTTCTTT. This translates into CAWNGGVTANTEAFF.